This entry concerns a single TCR beta chain. Antigen: not known. RNA was isolated and reverse transcribed to cDNA, the sequencing template. Some clones are missing from TCRdb's copy, which holds only in-frame ones; the method was immunoSEQ multiplex PCR. The sample shows about 210,000 clones, around 66% of them seen only once. The sample originates from a study of CD8+ T cells in alopecia areata. Stated treatment: oral pan-JAK inhibitor, 5-10 mg twice daily. Study results and caveats: Normal scalp had lower clonality than lesional scalp, with alopecia totalis/universalis lesions showing this most strongly.

The CDR3 contains 17 residues. With V trimmed by 2 bases and J by 0 bases, 8 bases remained unmatched. Looked up from germline, CDR1 is SGHAT and CDR2 is FQDESV (reference sequence). This sequence joins TRBV11-1 and TRBJ1-1, with 8 bases identical to TRBD1. The sequence derives from a human donor with alopecia areata. The sequencing here drew on CD4+ T cells sorted from blood, taken at week 44, from a patient treated with tofacitinib. The CDR3 nucleotides are TGTGCCAGCAGCTTACGGACAGGGATGGTCATGAACACTGAAGCTTTCTTT. This translates into CASSLRTGMVMNTEAFF.